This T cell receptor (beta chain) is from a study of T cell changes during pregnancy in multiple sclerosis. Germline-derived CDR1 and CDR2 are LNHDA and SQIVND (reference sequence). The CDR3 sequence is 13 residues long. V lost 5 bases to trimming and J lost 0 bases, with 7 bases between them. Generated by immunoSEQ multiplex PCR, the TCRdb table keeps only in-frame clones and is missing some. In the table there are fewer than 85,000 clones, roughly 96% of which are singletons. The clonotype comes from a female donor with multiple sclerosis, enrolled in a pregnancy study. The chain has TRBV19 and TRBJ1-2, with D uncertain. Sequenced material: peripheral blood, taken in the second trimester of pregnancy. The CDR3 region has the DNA TGTGCCAGTAGTCCCGGTACTAACTATGGCTACACCTTC. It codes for CASSPGTNYGYTF.